This entry features one T cell receptor (beta chain) sequence. Sequencing used immunoSEQ multiplex PCR; TCRdb keeps in-frame clones, though not all of them. This table holds a few hundred thousand clones, around 90% found once. These data come from a study of blood T cell repertoires in COVID-19. This clonotype was obtained from a human donor in a cohort sampled during active COVID-19. The sample comprised peripheral blood.

The CDR3 sequence is CASSPNRVTEQYF. The CDR3 coding sequence is TGTGCCAGCAGCCCCAACAGGGTAACCGAGCAGTACTTC. This sequence joins TRBV12-3 or TRBV12-4 and TRBJ2-7; TRBD1 is a possible D gene (6 bases). This CDR3 has 13 amino acids. Trimming took off 6 bases at V and 6 bases at J, with 15 bases between the two ends.